Listed here are 7 T cell receptor beta chains from one sample, sequenced in a study of regulatory T cells in long-lasting Graves disease. According to the study, TCR beta libraries were built with iRepertoire HTBI primers and CDR3-region Arm-PCR. TCRdb passed the multiplex PCR reads through MiXCR, listing each CDR3 protein once. This table has around 450,000 distinct CDR3 sequences, around a fifth appearing once. The time point denotes: persistent/refractory GD, antithyroid drugs over 5 years with positive TRAb. Extracted PBMC RNA gave rise to the TCR library. The specimen was peripheral blood mononuclear cells (PBMCs), collected when the disease was refractory, from a patient treated with antithyroid drugs. Receptors originate from a female donor with Graves disease.

This clonotype has just one count. A much more abundant neighbour one base away suggests this may be a read error. This chain joins TRBV12-3 or TRBV12-4 and TRBJ1-1, with D uncertain. The CDR3 runs to 17 residues. CDR3 residues: CASSFGSRLPHRTEASF. DNA of the CDR3: TGTGCCAGCAGTTTTGGCTCACGGCTCCCGCACAGAACTGAAGCTTCCTTT.

The rearrangement uses TRBV20-1 and TRBJ2-7; no firm D call. Germline V lookup: CDR1 DFQATT, CDR2 SNEGSKA (reference sequence). The CDR3 totals 13 residues. V was pared by 4 bases and J by 3 bases, with 13 bases between. CDR3 loop: CSANIGGNYEQYF. The CDR3 coding sequence is TGCAGTGCTAACATCGGCGGCAACTACGAGCAGTACTTC.

This clonotype has a count of ten or more. This chain connects TRBV6-1 to TRBJ2-5, with D perhaps matching TRBD1 or TRBD2 (5 bases each). The germline CDR1 and CDR2 sequences are MNHNS and SASEGT. The CDR3 loop spans 14 amino acids. V was clipped by 7 bases and J by 4 bases, with 16 bases between them. The CDR3 DNA reads TGTGCCAGCATGCCGGGGTTGGGGACAGAGACCCAGTACTTC. Translating gives CASMPGLGTETQYF.

This clonotype was picked up a small number of times. CDR3: CASSQHYRGRTGELFF. Here the CDR3 DNA reads TGCGCCAGCAGCCAACACTACAGGGGGCGGACCGGGGAGCTGTTTTTT. This chain connects TRBV4-1 to TRBJ2-2; TRBD1 aligns across 9 bases. CDR3 size: 16 residues. Trimming cost V 2 bases and J 5 bases; bases outside gene matches: 6. CDR1 is MGHRA, CDR2 YSYEKL, per germline.

This clonotype has a count of ten or more. The J gene is TRBJ1-1, the V gene TRBV28; TRBD1 aligns across 8 bases. The CDR3 spans 14 residues. With V trimmed by 8 bases and J by 1 base, 6 bases remained unmatched. Looked up from germline, CDR1 is MDHEN and CDR2 is SYDVKM. CDR3 residues: CASGPGGRNTEAFF. For the CDR3, the DNA is TGTGCCAGCGGTCCAGGGGGCCGGAACACTGAAGCTTTCTTT.

V usage is TRBV14 and J usage is TRBJ1-5; D gene ambiguous. Trimming removed 0 bases from V and 6 bases from J, with 12 bases in between. The CDR3 totals 15 residues. The germline V gene has CDR1 SGHDN and CDR2 FVKESK. CDR3 in amino acids: CASSQEGGVTQPQHF. CDR3 DNA sequence: TGTGCCAGCAGCCAAGAAGGTGGGGTGACTCAGCCCCAGCATTTT.

This chain connects TRBV11-2 to TRBJ2-2; TRBD2 agrees at 14 bases. CDR3 length: 17 amino acids. Unmatched junction bases numbered 4, after V lost 1 base and J lost 6 bases. Germline assignment: CDR1 SGHAT and CDR2 FQNNGV. CDR3 sequence reads: CASSLATGLAGAGELFF. CDR3 nucleotide sequence: TGTGCCAGCAGCTTAGCAACGGGACTAGCGGGAGCCGGGGAGCTGTTTTTT.